A selection of T cell receptor beta chains follows, all from one sample in a study of human CD4 T cells and Enterobacteriaceae. This table comes from immunoSEQ multiplex PCR, and its TCRdb copy is limited to in-frame clones, with some not included. The sample holds some 29,000 clones; roughly 79% are singletons and the top ten take 1.7%. The source material was memory CD4+ T cells from blood. The receptors originated from a human donor in good health. CDR3s include the opening cysteine and the closing phenylalanine or tryptophan. A D gene is named only where the DNA matches it firmly. Clone size appears in some rows only: once, few, many, or a class for an expanded clone.

j_gene | v_gene | abundance | d_gene | CDR3aa | CDR3nt
TRBJ2-7 | TRBV11-1 | . | TRBD1 | CASSDSRDRTYEQYF | TGTGCCAGCAGCGACTCCCGGGACAGGACCTACGAGCAGTACTTC
TRBJ2-7 | TRBV7-9 | . | TRBD2 | CASSLSGDPSSYEQYF | TGTGCCAGCAGCCTCAGCGGGGACCCCAGCTCCTACGAGCAGTACTTC
TRBJ2-7 | TRBV6-1 | few | TRBD2 | CASRAGLADSYEQYF | TGTGCCAGCAGAGCGGGACTAGCGGACTCCTACGAGCAGTACTTC
TRBJ1-1 | TRBV6-5 | few | . | CASSYRSNTEAFF | TGTGCCAGCAGTTACCGGTCGAACACTGAAGCTTTCTTT
TRBJ2-2 | TRBV5-1 | . | . | CASSPYQGTGELFF | TGCGCCAGCAGCCCCTACCAGGGGACCGGGGAGCTGTTTTTT
TRBJ1-1 | TRBV29-1 | . | TRBD1 | CSVSTTGGGTEAFF | TGCAGCGTATCGACTACAGGGGGAGGCACTGAAGCTTTCTTT
TRBJ1-2 | TRBV2 | . | . | CASSEAVGVQGYTF | TGTGCCAGCAGTGAAGCAGTCGGGGTCCAGGGCTACACCTTC
TRBJ2-7 | TRBV6-5 | . | . | CASSYERATYEQYF | TGTGCCAGCAGTTACGAGCGGGCGACCTACGAGCAGTACTTC
TRBJ2-2 | TRBV6-1 | few | . | CATQTGSTRDRELFF | TGTGCCACGCAAACCGGGAGTACCCGCGACCGGGAGCTGTTTTTT
TRBJ1-5 | TRBV5-1 | . | . | CASSSGEGVQPQHF | TGCGCCAGCAGCTCCGGAGAGGGCGTACAGCCCCAGCATTTT
TRBJ1-5 | TRBV5-5 | once | . | CASSLVGGGQPQHF | TGTGCCAGCAGCTTGGTCGGGGGAGGTCAGCCCCAGCATTTT
TRBJ2-7 | TRBV6-6 | . | . | CASSSRAYEQYF | TGTGCCAGCAGTTCCAGAGCCTACGAGCAGTACTTC
TRBJ2-7 | TRBV6-5 | . | TRBD2 | CASSWRGSSYEQYF | TGTGCCAGCAGTTGGCGCGGGAGCTCCTACGAGCAGTACTTC
TRBJ1-3 | TRBV7-2 | . | . | CASSSGDAAGNTIYF | TGTGCCAGCAGCTCGGGGGATGCGGCTGGAAACACCATATATTTT
TRBJ2-1 | TRBV5-6 | . | . | CASSSGLGYNEQFF | TGTGCCAGCAGCTCTGGATTGGGCTACAATGAGCAGTTCTTC
TRBJ1-1 | TRBV6-5 | . | . | CASSRARLGTEAFF | TGTGCCAGCAGCCGGGCCAGGTTGGGGACAGAAGCTTTCTTT
TRBJ1-1 | TRBV6-1 | . | . | CASSGRGLTEAFF | TGTGCCAGCAGTGGCCGGGGGCTCACTGAAGCTTTCTTT
TRBJ2-5 | TRBV6-1 | . | TRBD1 | CASSRTGTGEETQYF | TGTGCCAGCTCCCGAACTGGGACAGGGGAAGAGACCCAGTACTTC
TRBJ1-1 | TRBV11-2 | once | . | CASSSLREGYTEAFF | TGTGCCAGCAGCTCCCTCCGGGAGGGCTACACTGAAGCTTTCTTT
TRBJ1-3 | TRBV6-1 | . | . | CASSEARRSGNTIYF | TGTGCCAGCAGTGAAGCGCGCAGGTCTGGAAACACCATATATTTT